These 3 T cell receptor beta chains originate from one sample sequenced in a study of cytomegalovirus exposure and HLA in healthy donors. It was with 60 Vbeta and 13 Jbeta primers that the PCR ran. Sequenced by immunoSEQ multiplex PCR; TCRdb stores in-frame clones only, minus some. Seen here are some 150,000 clones, roughly four fifths observed once, and the top ten hold roughly 3.1%. Sequencing was carried out using PBMCs. These receptor sequences come from a man between 18 and 35 years old in good health and CMV-seropositive.

The gene calls are TRBV4-1 and TRBJ2-2; tentatively, D is TRBD1 (5 bases). V lost 4 bases and J 7 bases, leaving 19 bases between the germline ends. CDR3 length: 16 amino acids. The germline CDR1 and CDR2 sequences are MGHRA and YSYEKL. For the CDR3, the DNA is TGCGCCAGCAGCCCGTTAAAGTCCAGGGATGGCGGGGAGCTGTTTTTT. It yields the protein CASSPLKSRDGGELFF.

This chain joins TRBV12-5 and TRBJ1-1, with 9 bases matching TRBD1. V lost 7 bases, J lost 6 bases, and 6 bases stayed unmatched. The CDR3 is 13 amino acids. Germline-derived CDR1 and CDR2 are LGHNT and FRNRAP. CDR3: CASARQGVSEAFF. CDR3 nucleotides: TGTGCTAGTGCCCGACAGGGGGTGTCTGAAGCTTTCTTT.

The chain has TRBV11-2 and TRBJ2-7; possible D gene TRBD1, 6 bases. V lost 1 base and J lost 6, with 16 bases in between. This CDR3 spans 15 amino acids. The germline CDR1 and CDR2 sequences are SGHAT and FQNNGV. The CDR3, as DNA: TGTGCCAGCAGCTTAGGAACAGGGAGAACGGCCGAGCAGTACTTC. Translating gives CASSLGTGRTAEQYF.